Presented here are 19 T cell receptor beta chains from one specimen sequenced in a study of shared clonotypes between healthy human individuals. Method: immunoSEQ multiplex PCR; TCRdb's copy keeps in-frame clones and lacks some. The sample contains some 2 million clones, 85% to 95% of which appear only once. Sequencing was carried out using naive CD4+ T cells sorted from blood. Indicated subset: CD45RA+ positively selected. The receptors were sampled from a man younger than 35 in good health.

The V call is TRBV14, the J call TRBJ2-3; D is unclear. V was shortened by 4 bases and J by 5 bases, with 7 bases between the two germline ends. CDR1 is SGHDN and CDR2 is FVKESK in the germline V gene. The CDR3 has 12 amino acids. The CDR3 spells CASSPTGDTQYF. The CDR3 DNA is TGTGCCAGCAGCCCAACGGGAGATACGCAGTATTTT.

The V and J genes are TRBV2 and TRBJ2-1; 10 bases fit TRBD2. CDR3 length: 15 amino acids. Germline V gives CDR1 SNHLY, CDR2 FYNNEI. V dropped 2 bases and J dropped 7; count of bases not matched to a gene: 5. CDR3 residues: CASSEKVAGGNEQFF. CDR3 coding DNA: TGTGCCAGCAGTGAAAAGGTAGCGGGGGGTAATGAGCAGTTCTTC.

About this clone: Other DNA variants within this sample encode the same CDR3. The rearrangement links TRBV10-3 to TRBJ2-7, with no clear D. The CDR3 has 11 amino acids. Trimming took 3 bases from V and 7 from J, leaving 7 bases between them. The germline gives CDR1 ENHRY, CDR2 SYGVKD. For the CDR3, the DNA is TGTGCCATCAGTGAATCTAGAGAGCAGTACTTC. This sequence encodes CAISESREQYF.

This sequence joins TRBV18 and TRBJ1-5; a possible D gene is TRBD1 (5 bases). Germline V gives CDR1 KGHSH, CDR2 LQKENI. Trimming cost V 4 bases and J 1 base, with 11 bases left between them. This CDR3 has 15 residues. This CDR3 reads CASSLLGGSNQPQHF. DNA of the CDR3: TGTGCCAGCTCACTCCTCGGGGGGAGCAATCAGCCCCAGCATTTT. The full variable domain, with the rest looked up from reference TRBV18 and TRBJ1-5, is NAGVMQNPRHLVRRRGQEARLRCSPMKGHSHVYWYRQLPEEGLKFMVYLQKENIIDESGMPKERFSAEFPKEGPSILRIQQVVRGDSAAYFCASSLLGGSNQPQHFGDGTRLSIL.

The rearrangement links TRBV6-5 to TRBJ2-5; 8 nucleotides align to TRBD1. There are 15 residues in the CDR3. The germline gives CDR1 MNHEY, CDR2 SVGAGI. V trimming: 5 bases; J trimming: 3 bases; junction bases outside the gene matches: 8. CDR3: CASSHRQGAEETQYF. CDR3 bases: TGTGCCAGCAGTCACCGGCAGGGGGCTGAAGAGACCCAGTACTTC.

V gene TRBV5-1 combines with J gene TRBJ2-5, with 7 positions matching TRBD1. J gave up 1 base and V 3 bases, and 6 bases lay outside the gene matches. The CDR3 covers 15 residues. Germline V lookup: CDR1 SGHRS, CDR2 YFSETQ. The CDR3 coding sequence is TGCGCCAGCAGCTCGGGACAGCGAAGCCAAGAGACCCAGTACTTC. Translating it yields CASSSGQRSQETQYF.

The chain uses TRBV2 and TRBJ1-6, with 7 positions matching TRBD1. Looked up from germline, CDR1 is SNHLY and CDR2 is FYNNEI. Germline trimming cut 6 bases from V and 14 bases from J; bases unmatched to any gene: 10. This CDR3 has 13 residues. CDR3 sequence: CASSPGQLLSLHF. CDR3 bases: TGTGCCAGCAGCCCGGGACAGCTCCTGTCCCTCCACTTT.

The V and J genes are TRBV5-4 and TRBJ1-4, with 8 bases identical to TRBD1. The germline CDR1 and CDR2 sequences are SGHNT and YYREEE (reference sequence). The CDR3 has 14 residues. V lost 2 bases, J lost 7 bases, and 4 bases stayed unmatched. CDR3 sequence: CASSLPGTGEKLFF. CDR3 DNA sequence: TGTGCCAGCAGCTTACCCGGGACAGGTGAAAAACTGTTTTTT.

CDR3 DNA sequence: TGTGCCAGCAGAGTACTGACAGGGGGGAACACCGGGGAGCTGTTTTTT. Encoded protein: CASRVLTGGNTGELFF. The chain carries TRBV6-6 and TRBJ2-2; 9 bases line up with TRBD1. The V and J ends lost 6 bases and 1 base, in that order; junction bases with no gene match: 6. The CDR3 loop spans 16 amino acids. The germline gives CDR1 MNHNY, CDR2 SVGAGI (reference sequence).

V usage is TRBV5-1 and J usage is TRBJ2-7; 7 bases are shared with TRBD1. The CDR3 sequence is 15 residues long. Germline-derived CDR1 and CDR2 are SGHRS and YFSETQ. Trimming at V came to 4 bases and at J to 0 bases, leaving 7 bases not matched to a gene. For the CDR3, the DNA is TGCGCCAGCAGCGTGTGGACAGGAAGCTCCTACGAGCAGTACTTC. Translation: CASSVWTGSSYEQYF.

V usage is TRBV5-1 and J usage is TRBJ2-7, with TRBD1 as a possible D gene (7 bases). The CDR3 is 14 amino acids. Germline V gene sequence: CDR1 SGHRS, CDR2 YFSETQ. Trimming pared 4 bases from V and 3 bases from J, leaving 14 bases between. CDR3 protein: CASSGGGGYYEQYF. CDR3 bases: TGCGCCAGCAGCGGAGGGGGCGGATACTACGAGCAGTACTTC.

This chain links TRBV2 with TRBJ2-3; D is unclear. The CDR3 is 14 residues long. V gave up 5 bases and J gave up 0 bases, with 9 bases separating them. Germline V gives CDR1 SNHLY, CDR2 FYNNEI. CDR3 in DNA: TGTGCCAGCAGTAGGAGTTTTAGCACAGATACGCAGTATTTT. This encodes CASSRSFSTDTQYF.

The CDR3 DNA is TGTGCCATCAGTGAGTCGGGACAGGGACTCATCTCCTATAATTCACCCCTCCACTTT. Protein sequence: CAISESGQGLISYNSPLHF. The J gene is TRBJ1-6, the V gene TRBV10-3; 9 bases agree with TRBD1. The germline V gene has CDR1 ENHRY and CDR2 SYGVKD. V was pared by 0 bases and J by 0 bases, with 6 bases of the junction left unmatched. The CDR3 extends over 19 amino acids.

This chain links TRBV19 with TRBJ1-2; D call uncertain. CDR3 length: 12 amino acids. Looked up from germline, CDR1 is LNHDA and CDR2 is SQIVND (reference sequence). V lost 7 bases to trimming and J lost 2 bases, with 8 bases between them. CDR3 in DNA: TGTGCCAGTATAGGCTCCAACTATGGCTACACCTTC. Amino acids: CASIGSNYGYTF.

V and J are TRBV6-6 and TRBJ1-1; D gene ambiguous. This CDR3 is 13 amino acids long. V lost 2 bases and J lost 5, with 9 bases in between. In germline, CDR1 is MNHNY, CDR2 SVGAGI (reference sequence). In DNA, the CDR3 is TGTGCCAGCAGTTACCGTGGAAAGACTGAAGCTTTCTTT. It encodes CASSYRGKTEAFF.

The chain has TRBV2 and TRBJ2-7; D tentatively fits TRBD1 or TRBD2 (5 bases each). Trimming stripped 6 bases from V and 13 bases from J, with 16 bases between. The CDR3 has 11 residues. CDR1 SNHLY and CDR2 FYNNEI come from the germline V gene. This CDR3 is CASRASGPIYF. Written as DNA, the CDR3 is TGTGCCAGCAGGGCCTCGGGACCGATTTACTTC.

J is TRBJ1-2 and V is TRBV29-1, with 7 bases lining up with TRBD1. V dropped 6 bases and J dropped 0; count of bases not matched to a gene: 7. Germline lookup yields CDR1 SQVTM and CDR2 ANQGSEA. The CDR3 loop spans 14 amino acids. This CDR3 is CSVGDRLANYGYTF. The DNA of the CDR3 is TGCAGCGTAGGGGACAGATTAGCTAACTATGGCTACACCTTC.

Worth noting for this clone: Other DNA sequences in the same sample also yield this CDR3. V and J are TRBV11-2 and TRBJ2-2; possibly TRBD1 for D (6 bases). Germline V gene data show CDR1 as SGHAT and CDR2 as FQNNGV. The CDR3 loop spans 13 amino acids. V lost 5 bases and J 5 bases, leaving 9 bases between the germline ends. CDR3: CASSLQGTGELFF. The CDR3 nucleotides read TGTGCCAGCAGCCTACAGGGAACCGGGGAGCTGTTTTTT.

Note on this clone: The same CDR3 can be traced to other DNA sequences in this sample. The CDR3 spells CASSLPSYEQYF. The CDR3 DNA follows: TGCGCCAGCAGCTTGCCATCCTACGAGCAGTACTTC. This rearrangement joins TRBV5-1 to TRBJ2-7; D uncertain. This CDR3 spans 12 amino acids. The ends were cut back, 1 base at V and 1 base at J, with 3 bases in the middle. CDR1 and CDR2 from the germline V gene are SGHRS and YFSETQ.